This TCR beta chain was recorded in a study of T cell responses to AZD1222 COVID-19 vaccine. This CDR3 has 13 amino acids. Germline CDR1 is KGHSH and CDR2 is LQKENI. V lost 1 base and J lost 7, with 7 bases in between. Profiled with immunoSEQ multiplex PCR; TCRdb holds only in-frame clones, not every one. The sample has approximately 100,000 clones; around 90% are singletons. The sequence was obtained from an adult in good health. Sequencing was performed on peripheral blood, taken on day 0 of AZD1222 vaccination. This sequence joins TRBV18 and TRBJ1-4; D remains ambiguous. CDR3 sequence reads: CASSPLKREKLFF. For the CDR3, the DNA is TGTGCCAGCTCACCACTTAAACGTGAAAAACTGTTTTTT. Together with reference TRBV18 and TRBJ1-4, the CDR3 gives the full variable domain: NAGVMQNPRHLVRRRGQEARLRCSPMKGHSHVYWYRQLPEEGLKFMVYLQKENIIDESGMPKERFSAEFPKEGPSILRIQQVVRGDSAAYFCASSPLKREKLFFGSGTQLSVL.